The 30 T cell receptor beta chains in this list originate from one sample, sequenced in a study of blood T cell repertoires in COVID-19. Produced via immunoSEQ multiplex PCR; TCRdb's table is partial and in-frame only. Of approximately 390,000 clones listed, 88% were seen once; the top ten hold 2% to 2.5%. The sample was PBMCs or T cells enriched from blood (not recorded which). The receptor set was obtained from a woman between 35 and 50 years old with acute COVID-19.

The chain joins TRBV5-1 to TRBJ2-1; D gene ambiguous. Trimming cost V 0 bases and J 2 bases, with 9 bases left between them. Germline CDR1 reads SGHRS; CDR2 reads YFSETQ. The CDR3 has 15 residues. CDR3 coding DNA: TGCGCCAGCAGCTTGGGACGAACTACCTACAATGAGCAGTTCTTC. It codes for CASSLGRTTYNEQFF.

This chain connects TRBV6-5 to TRBJ1-1; D gene uncertain. Germline loops: CDR1 MNHEY, CDR2 SVGAGI. Trimming pared 4 bases from V and 1 base from J, leaving 13 bases between. The CDR3 consists of 15 residues. DNA of the CDR3: TGTGCCAGCAGTTGGTATACAGTGCCGAACACTGAAGCTTTCTTT. Translating gives CASSWYTVPNTEAFF.

This chain joins TRBV24-1 and TRBJ1-5, with a possible D match to TRBD1 (6 bases). Germline CDR1 KGHDR, CDR2 SFDVKD. Trimming stripped 4 bases from V and 0 bases from J, with 9 bases between. The CDR3 consists of 15 residues. The DNA for the CDR3 is TGTGCCACCAGTGAGGCAGGGGATAGCAATCAGCCCCAGCATTTT. Residues: CATSEAGDSNQPQHF.

The V gene is TRBV21-1, the J gene TRBJ1-2. TRBV21-1 is assigned pseudogene status. The CDR3 is 13 amino acids. For the CDR3, the DNA is TGTGCCAGCAGCTCCCGGGGGGGCTATGGCTACACCTTC. Amino acid sequence: CASSSRGGYGYTF.

The chain couples TRBV3-1 (or the pseudogene TRBV3-2) to TRBJ2-7; 11 bases are shared with TRBD2. In germline, CDR1 is LGHDT, CDR2 YNNKEL (reference sequence). The junction had 3 bases not matched to a gene; V was cut back by 2 bases and J by 3 bases. This CDR3 has 15 residues. CDR3 protein: CASSQMGLADYEQYF. DNA of the CDR3: TGTGCCAGCAGCCAAATGGGACTAGCGGACTACGAGCAGTACTTC.

The V and J genes are TRBV10-3 and TRBJ2-2; TRBD1 matches 7 bases. Germline CDR1 reads ENHRY; CDR2 reads SYGVKD. J lost 1 base, V lost 7 bases, and 6 bases had no gene match. The CDR3 is made up of 15 amino acids. CDR3 region: CAITSDRENTGELFF. The CDR3 nucleotides read TGTGCCATCACTTCCGACAGGGAGAACACCGGGGAGCTGTTTTTT.

V is TRBV5-6 and J is TRBJ2-7, with 7 bases matching TRBD1. The CDR3 length is 14 residues. Trimming took 1 base from V and 4 from J; bases not matched to a gene: 5. The germline CDR1 and CDR2 sequences are SGHDT and YYEEEE. Here the CDR3 DNA reads TGTGCCAGCAGCTTGCTCGTCAGGGGGTACGAGCAGTACTTC. Amino acids: CASSLLVRGYEQYF.

The V and J genes are TRBV10-1 and TRBJ2-2, with 7 bases that match TRBD2. The CDR3 consists of 14 residues. Looked up from germline, CDR1 is WNHNN and CDR2 is SYGVQD (reference sequence). Trimming at V came to 6 bases and at J to 3 bases, leaving 4 bases not matched to a gene. CDR3 in DNA: TGCGCCAGCAGGAGGAGCGGGGACACCGGGGAGCTGTTTTTT. Translating it yields CASRRSGDTGELFF.

The rearrangement links TRBV11-3 to TRBJ2-5; D not certain. This CDR3 contains 14 residues. Per germline, CDR1 SGHNT and CDR2 YENEEA. The V end lost 2 bases, the J end lost 5 bases, and 12 bases lay between the germline ends. The CDR3 DNA follows: TGTGCCAGCAGCTTAAGCTCAAGCAGGGAGACCCAGTACTTC. It specifies CASSLSSSRETQYF.

The J gene is TRBJ2-3, the V gene TRBV24-1; 12 bases are shared with TRBD2. V gave up 0 bases and J gave up 3 bases; unmatched junction bases: 6. The CDR3 is made up of 18 amino acids. Per germline, CDR1 KGHDR and CDR2 SFDVKD. In DNA, the CDR3 is TGTGCCACCAGTGATTTGGTGACTAGCGGGGGAAGTACAGATACGCAGTATTTT. Amino acid sequence: CATSDLVTSGGSTDTQYF.

The chain joins TRBV11-2 to TRBJ2-3; D call uncertain. The CDR3 covers 15 residues. V lost 6 bases and J 4 bases, leaving 17 bases between the germline ends. Germline V gene lookup returns CDR1 SGHAT and CDR2 FQNNGV. CDR3 coding DNA: TGTGCCAGCAGAGCCCCGGATCAAAGCGCAGATACGCAGTATTTT. This codes for CASRAPDQSADTQYF.

The chain is built from TRBV9 and TRBJ2-3; D is perhaps TRBD1 (5 bases). The CDR3 covers 13 residues. V dropped 4 bases and J dropped 2 bases, with 8 bases sitting between them. CDR1 SGDLS and CDR2 YYNGEE come from the germline V gene. CDR3 sequence (DNA): TGTGCCAGCAGCTGGACACACACAGATACGCAGTATTTT. Translated: CASSWTHTDTQYF.

The genes are TRBV6-5 and TRBJ1-2; possible D gene TRBD1, 6 bases. Germline V lookup: CDR1 MNHEY, CDR2 SVGAGI. The length of the CDR3 is 13 residues. The V end lost 5 bases, the J end lost 4 bases, and 11 bases lay between the germline ends. In nucleotides, the CDR3 is TGTGCCAGCAGTCGACAGGACGGCTATGGCTACACCTTC. This translates into CASSRQDGYGYTF.

This rearrangement joins TRBV6-5 to TRBJ2-4; 13 bases are shared with TRBD2. The CDR3 runs 14 residues. From germline, CDR1 is MNHEY and CDR2 SVGAGI. The V and J ends lost 4 bases and 10 bases, in that order; junction bases with no gene match: 4. The CDR3 sequence is CASSLLAGGRIQYF. The CDR3, as DNA: TGTGCCAGCAGTTTACTAGCGGGGGGGCGGATTCAGTACTTC.

For the CDR3, the DNA is TGCAGCGTTGACATGGGAGGCTATGGCTACACCTTC. Residues: CSVDMGGYGYTF. V is TRBV29-1 and J is TRBJ1-2; D is unresolved. Trimming left V 3 bases short and J 4 bases short, with 9 bases between. This CDR3 is 12 amino acids long. The germline gives CDR1 SQVTM, CDR2 ANQGSEA.

V gene TRBV6-5 combines with J gene TRBJ2-1; 9 bases are shared with TRBD2. Germline CDR1 is MNHEY and CDR2 is SVGAGI. V was pared by 6 bases and J by 5 bases, with 5 bases of the junction left unmatched. The length of the CDR3 is 14 residues. CDR3 sequence (DNA): TGTGCCAGCAGCGATAGCGGGGGAAACAATGAGCAGTTCTTC. Protein: CASSDSGGNNEQFF.

The chain has TRBV4-1 and TRBJ2-1, with D possibly matching TRBD1 (6 bases). The germline V and J ends were trimmed by 3 bases and 0 bases, with 15 bases remaining between them. In germline, CDR1 is MGHRA, CDR2 YSYEKL. CDR3 length: 17 amino acids. CDR3 loop: CASSHVSTGSSYNEQFF. DNA of the CDR3: TGCGCCAGCAGCCATGTTTCAACAGGGAGCTCCTACAATGAGCAGTTCTTC.

The genes are TRBV7-9 and TRBJ1-1; D uncertain. CDR3 size: 12 residues. Deletions cut 5 bases from V and 3 bases from J, with 7 bases between. Germline values: CDR1 SEHNR, CDR2 FQNEAQ (reference sequence). The CDR3 region is CASSTHHTEAFF. The CDR3 nucleotides read TGTGCCAGCAGCACTCACCACACTGAAGCTTTCTTT. Drawing the rest from reference TRBV7-9 and TRBJ1-1, the complete variable domain is DTGVSQNPRHKITKRGQNVTFRCDPISEHNRLYWYRQTLGQGPEFLTYFQNEAQLEKSRLLSDRFSAERPKGSFSTLEIQRTEQGDSAMYLCASSTHHTEAFFGQGTRLTVV.

The J gene is TRBJ2-7, the V gene TRBV6-5, with 7 nucleotides matching TRBD1. The CDR3 covers 16 residues. Trimming took 0 bases from V and 3 from J; bases not matched to a gene: 8. Germline CDR1 reads MNHEY; CDR2 reads SVGAGI. The CDR3 bases are TGTGCCAGCAGTTACTCGATTAAGGGGGCGTACTACGAGCAGTACTTC. It yields the protein CASSYSIKGAYYEQYF.

This chain connects TRBV5-1 to TRBJ2-2; 7 positions match TRBD1. There are 13 residues in the CDR3. Germline CDR1 reads SGHRS; CDR2 reads YFSETQ. V was pared by 7 bases and J by 3 bases, with 3 bases of the junction left unmatched. CDR3 loop: CASRTGDTGELFF. The CDR3 DNA is TGCGCCAGCCGAACAGGGGACACCGGGGAGCTGTTTTTT.

The V call is TRBV4-1, the J call TRBJ1-2, with 7 positions matching TRBD1. CDR1 and CDR2 (germline): MGHRA, YSYEKL. The CDR3 extends over 16 amino acids. J lost 7 bases, V lost 0 bases, and 11 bases had no gene match. The CDR3 region is CASSQDVQGPGGGYTF. CDR3 nucleotides: TGCGCCAGCAGCCAAGACGTGCAGGGACCAGGGGGTGGCTACACCTTC.

This rearrangement joins TRBV10-3 to TRBJ1-2, with D hard to call. CDR1 and CDR2 from the germline V gene are ENHRY and SYGVKD. The CDR3 contains 11 residues. Trimming removed 4 bases from V and 8 bases from J, with 8 bases in between. Written as DNA, the CDR3 is TGTGCCATCAGTGGACATCAGGGCTACACCTTC. This sequence encodes CAISGHQGYTF.

This rearrangement joins TRBV30 to TRBJ1-1; maybe TRBD1 (6 bases). Germline V gives CDR1 GTSNPN, CDR2 SVGIG (reference sequence). This CDR3 region has 11 residues. The chain's CDR3 is CGARQDTEAFF. For the CDR3, the DNA is TGTGGGGCCCGACAGGACACTGAAGCTTTCTTT. Together with reference TRBV30 and TRBJ1-1, the CDR3 gives the full variable domain: SQTIHQWPATLVQPVGSPLSLECTVEGTSNPNLYWYRQAAGRGLQLLFYSVGIGQISSEVPQNLSASRPQDRQFILSSKKLLLSDSGFYLCGARQDTEAFFGQGTRLTVV.

The chain carries TRBV2 and TRBJ1-2; D might be TRBD1 (5 bases). V shed 3 bases and J shed 4 bases, with 12 bases lying between them. The CDR3 covers 14 residues. Germline V gene data show CDR1 as SNHLY and CDR2 as FYNNEI. In DNA, the CDR3 is TGTGCCAGCAGTGATTTTCAGGGCACCTATGGCTACACCTTC. Translation gives CASSDFQGTYGYTF.

The J gene is TRBJ2-7, the V gene TRBV19; TRBD1 agrees at 7 bases. The ends lost 4 bases at V and 3 bases at J; junction bases unmatched: 6. Germline CDR1 reads LNHDA; CDR2 reads SQIVND (reference sequence). This CDR3 region has 14 residues. CDR3 sequence: CASSTRQGGYEQYF. CDR3 nucleotide sequence: TGTGCCAGTAGTACCCGACAGGGTGGCTACGAGCAGTACTTC. The whole variable domain, filled in from reference TRBV19 and TRBJ2-7, reads DGGITQSPKYLFRKEGQNVTLSCEQNLNHDAMYWYRQDPGQGLRLIYYSQIVNDFQKGDIAEGYSVSREKKESFPLTVTSAQKNPTAFYLCASSTRQGGYEQYFGPGTRLTVT.

The table lists this clone with a few counts. The chain uses TRBV24-1 and TRBJ1-2; no firm D call. V was shortened by 4 bases and J by 8 bases, with 16 bases between the two germline ends. Germline CDR1 reads KGHDR; CDR2 reads SFDVKD. The CDR3 consists of 14 residues. The CDR3 loop reads CATSDASRNSGYTF. The DNA of the CDR3 is TGTGCCACCAGTGACGCGAGTCGCAACAGCGGCTACACCTTC.

This clone occurred once. V gene TRBV15 combines with J gene TRBJ1-4; TRBD1 matches 8 bases. Trimming at V came to 4 bases and at J to 4 bases, leaving 8 bases not matched to a gene. Per the germline V gene, CDR1 is LNHNV and CDR2 is YYDKDF (reference sequence). The CDR3 is made up of 16 amino acids. The CDR3: CATSTHRQGINEKLFF. CDR3 in DNA: TGTGCCACCAGCACTCACCGACAGGGGATTAATGAAAAACTGTTTTTT.

The CDR3 DNA follows: TGTGCCACCAGCAGAGATTCCCCTCAGGGGTCAACCCAGTACTTC. Protein: CATSRDSPQGSTQYF. The chain couples TRBV15 to TRBJ2-5, with D maybe TRBD1 (6 bases). The V gene lost 0 bases and the J gene lost 8 bases, with 16 bases spanning the gap. The CDR3 totals 15 residues. The germline gives CDR1 LNHNV, CDR2 YYDKDF (reference sequence). The entire variable domain, with the rest obtained from reference TRBV15 and TRBJ2-5, is as follows: DAMVIQNPRYQVTQFGKPVTLSCSQTLNHNVMYWYQQKSSQAPKLLFHYYDKDFNNEADTPDNFQSRRPNTSFCFLDIRSPGLGDTAMYLCATSRDSPQGSTQYFGPGTRLLVL.

V usage is TRBV6-6 and J usage is TRBJ1-2, with TRBD1 identical over 7 bases. This CDR3 is 14 amino acids long. Germline loops: CDR1 MNHNY, CDR2 SVGAGI (reference sequence). With V trimmed by 4 bases and J by 0 bases, 2 bases remained unmatched. The DNA for the CDR3 is TGTGCCAGCAGTTTCGGGACAGCTAACTATGGCTACACCTTC. It specifies CASSFGTANYGYTF.

CDR3 DNA sequence: TGTGCCTGGAGTCTGGGACAGGCCTTCAATGAGCAGTTCTTC. Protein sequence: CAWSLGQAFNEQFF. V gene TRBV30 combines with J gene TRBJ2-1; TRBD1 aligns across 8 bases. The germline V gene encodes CDR1 GTSNPN and CDR2 SVGIG (reference sequence). The CDR3 sequence is 14 residues long. Trimming took 2 bases from V and 6 from J; bases not matched to a gene: 6.